The rows below give T cell receptor beta chains drawn from one sample of a study of blood T cell repertoires in COVID-19. The assay was immunoSEQ multiplex PCR, and TCRdb's table has in-frame clones only and misses some. Of 250,000 to 300,000 clones listed, 86% are singletons. Sample: peripheral blood. These TCRs come from a man younger than 35 with active or convalescent COVID-19. CDR3s include the opening cysteine and the closing phenylalanine or tryptophan. The D gene is left open where the match is weak.

V: TRBV5-1
length: 14
J: TRBJ2-1
D: NA
CDR3: CASSLSLAGNEQFF
DNA: TGCGCCAGCAGCTTGAGTCTAGCAGGCAATGAGCAGTTCTTC

V: TRBV12-3/TRBV12-4
length: 12
J: TRBJ1-1
D: NA
CDR3: CASSFGGLGAFF
DNA: TGTGCCAGCAGTTTTGGGGGCCTGGGAGCTTTCTTT

V: TRBV6-2/TRBV6-3
length: 16
J: TRBJ2-1
D: NA
CDR3: CASSRLAQSSYNEQFF
DNA: TGTGCCAGCAGTCGGCTAGCGCAGAGCTCCTACAATGAGCAGTTCTTC

V: TRBV24-1
length: 15
J: TRBJ2-7
D: NA
CDR3: CATSDGKGFSYEQYF
DNA: TGTGCCACCAGTGATGGTAAGGGGTTCTCCTACGAGCAGTACTTC

V: TRBV19
length: 14
J: TRBJ1-4
D: NA
CDR3: CASSVDSYTEKLFF
DNA: TGTGCCAGTAGTGTCGACAGTTATACGGAAAAACTGTTTTTT

V: TRBV13
length: 15
J: TRBJ2-7
D: TRBD2
CDR3: CASNLKGGPSYEQYF
DNA: TGTGCCAGCAATCTGAAGGGAGGGCCCTCCTACGAGCAGTACTTC

V: TRBV19
length: 14
J: TRBJ2-3
D: NA
CDR3: CASRLGIGTDTQYF
DNA: TGTGCCAGTAGACTCGGGATTGGCACAGATACGCAGTATTTT

V: TRBV10-3
length: 12
J: TRBJ2-7
D: NA
CDR3: CAISESGAEQYF
DNA: TGTGCCATCAGTGAGTCGGGGGCCGAGCAGTACTTC

V: TRBV11-2
length: 16
J: TRBJ2-7
D: NA
CDR3: CASSLEGAVPRDEQYF
DNA: TGTGCCAGCAGCTTAGAGGGGGCAGTACCTCGGGACGAGCAGTACTTC

V: TRBV19
length: 15
J: TRBJ1-1
D: NA
CDR3: CASSIAAVGGTEAFF
DNA: TGTGCCAGTAGTATTGCAGCCGTTGGGGGGACTGAAGCTTTCTTT

V: TRBV10-3
length: 12
J: TRBJ2-7
D: NA
CDR3: CAISGRGYEQYF
DNA: TGTGCCATCAGTGGCAGGGGCTACGAGCAGTACTTC

V: TRBV30
length: 14
J: TRBJ1-5
D: TRBD1
CDR3: CAWGPGQGFQPQHF
DNA: TGTGCCTGGGGGCCGGGACAGGGATTTCAGCCCCAGCATTTT